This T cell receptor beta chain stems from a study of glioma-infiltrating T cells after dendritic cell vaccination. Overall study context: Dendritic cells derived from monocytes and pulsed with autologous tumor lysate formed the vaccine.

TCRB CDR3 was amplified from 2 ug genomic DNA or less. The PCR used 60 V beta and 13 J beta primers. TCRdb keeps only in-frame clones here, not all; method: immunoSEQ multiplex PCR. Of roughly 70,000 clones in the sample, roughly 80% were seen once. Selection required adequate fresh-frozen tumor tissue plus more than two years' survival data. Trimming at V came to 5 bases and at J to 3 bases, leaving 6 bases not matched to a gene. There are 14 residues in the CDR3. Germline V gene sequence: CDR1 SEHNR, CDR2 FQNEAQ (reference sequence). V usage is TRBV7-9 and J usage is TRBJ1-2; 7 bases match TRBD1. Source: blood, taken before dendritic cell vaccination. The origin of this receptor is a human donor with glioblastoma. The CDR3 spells CASSQQGIDYGYTF. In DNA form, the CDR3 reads TGTGCCAGCAGCCAACAGGGGATCGACTATGGCTACACCTTC.